One sample yielded the 31 T cell receptor beta chains listed below, sequenced in a study of blood T cell repertoires in COVID-19. Produced via immunoSEQ multiplex PCR; TCRdb's table is partial and in-frame only. This sample yields approximately 110,000 clones, of which roughly nine tenths are seen a single time; about a third belongs to the top ten. Sequencing used peripheral blood. These receptors came from a woman of 80 years or more with acute or convalescent COVID-19.

To note about this clone: This same CDR3 is encoded by further DNA sequences in the sample. J is TRBJ1-5 and V is TRBV30; D remains ambiguous. V gave up 3 bases and J gave up 4 bases, with 7 bases separating them. CDR1 is GTSNPN and CDR2 is SVGIG in the germline V gene (reference sequence). This CDR3 spans 12 amino acids. The CDR3 loop is CAWSAGNQPQHF. The DNA for the CDR3 is TGTGCCTGGAGCGCAGGTAATCAGCCCCAGCATTTT.

The chain carries TRBV5-6 and TRBJ1-5; D unresolved. This CDR3 comprises 14 residues. The V gene's germline CDR1 is SGHDT and CDR2 YYEEEE. V lost 3 bases to trimming and J lost 1 base, with 8 bases between them. Here the CDR3 DNA reads TGTGCCAGCAGCTACGGGAAAAGCAATCAGCCCCAGCATTTT. This codes for CASSYGKSNQPQHF.

The chain carries TRBV7-2 and TRBJ2-3; D might be TRBD2 (6 bases). Germline V gene lookup returns CDR1 SGHTA and CDR2 FQGNSA. The CDR3 spans 15 residues. Trimming took off 2 bases at V and 2 bases at J, with 11 bases between the two ends. CDR3 sequence (DNA): TGTGCCAGCAGCTTACAGACGGGACTCACAGATACGCAGTATTTT. It is translated as CASSLQTGLTDTQYF.

CDR3 loop: CSVERQGVRADTQYF. In nucleotides, the CDR3 is TGCAGCGTTGAAAGACAGGGGGTCCGAGCAGATACGCAGTATTTT. The V gene is TRBV29-1, the J gene TRBJ2-3, with TRBD1 matching over 9 bases. The V gene end was trimmed by 2 bases and the J gene end by 4 bases; junction bases not matched to a gene: 7. The germline V gene encodes CDR1 SQVTM and CDR2 ANQGSEA. The CDR3 is made up of 15 amino acids.

The chain employs TRBV7-6 and TRBJ2-5, with TRBD1 matching over 7 bases. Germline V gene lookup returns CDR1 SGHVS and CDR2 FNYEAQ. CDR3 length: 16 residues. V gave up 1 base and J gave up 1 base; unmatched junction bases: 6. The CDR3 loop is CASSLGTGTAQETQYF. CDR3 bases: TGTGCCAGCAGCTTAGGAACCGGGACAGCCCAAGAGACCCAGTACTTC.

The V and J genes are TRBV7-2 and TRBJ2-3; TRBD2 is a possible D gene (6 bases). With 6 bases removed from V and 2 bases from J, the gap between germline ends came to 15 bases. Germline V CDR1 and CDR2: SGHTA, FQGNSA. The CDR3 consists of 15 residues. The CDR3 coding sequence is TGTGCCAGCAGGCCTCAGGGACTCTCCACAGATACGCAGTATTTT. Protein: CASRPQGLSTDTQYF.

This chain links TRBV13 with TRBJ2-5, with a weak D call TRBD2 (7 bases). Germline CDR1 is PRHDT and CDR2 is FYEKMQ (reference sequence). V dropped 1 base and J dropped 6 bases, with 21 bases sitting between them. This CDR3 has 17 amino acids. CDR3 loop: CASSLVGGGVSEKTQYF. CDR3 nucleotides: TGTGCCAGCAGCTTAGTAGGAGGGGGGGTTAGCGAGAAGACCCAGTACTTC.

The V and J genes are TRBV6-5 and TRBJ1-1, with a tentative D call TRBD1 (6 bases). Trimming removed 5 bases at V and 1 base at J, with 8 bases between. Germline lookup yields CDR1 MNHEY and CDR2 SVGAGI. The CDR3 covers 13 residues. The CDR3 is CASSRQANTEAFF. DNA for the CDR3: TGTGCCAGCAGTCGACAGGCGAACACTGAAGCTTTCTTT.

V usage is TRBV30 and J usage is TRBJ2-7; 9 bases line up with TRBD2. The CDR3 length is 14 residues. CDR1 is GTSNPN and CDR2 is SVGIG in the germline V gene (reference sequence). The V gene end was trimmed by 3 bases and the J gene end by 1 base; junction bases not matched to a gene: 4. The DNA of the CDR3 is TGTGCCTGGAGGGTAGCGGGGGCGTCCTACGAGCAGTACTTC. Translation gives CAWRVAGASYEQYF.

This clone has just one count. The chain carries TRBV5-1 and TRBJ1-2, with D possibly being TRBD1 (5 bases). Germline CDR1 and CDR2: SGHRS and YFSETQ. Deletions cut 0 bases from V and 2 bases from J, with 8 bases between. CDR3 size: 14 residues. The CDR3 here is CASSLAPGNYGYTF. The CDR3 DNA sequence: TGCGCCAGCAGCTTGGCCCCAGGGAACTATGGCTACACCTTC.

The chain recombines TRBV5-1 with TRBJ1-1; 7 bases are shared with TRBD1. CDR3 length: 15 residues. From germline, CDR1 is SGHRS and CDR2 YFSETQ. The trim removed 4 bases at V and 3 bases at J, leaving 9 bases unmatched. Written as DNA, the CDR3 is TGCGCCAGCAGCCTGGGAGGCAGGGGGGACACTGAAGCTTTCTTT. Translation: CASSLGGRGDTEAFF.

In the case of this clone: The junction departs from germline at one end; a sequencing error may be responsible. J is TRBJ1-2 and V is TRBV7-2, with 7 bases fitting TRBD1. Per germline, CDR1 SGHTA and CDR2 FQGNSA. The CDR3 consists of 15 residues. The CDR3: CANSLWGAGGYGYTF. DNA of the CDR3: TGTGCCAACAGCTTATGGGGGGCAGGGGGCTATGGCTACACCTTC.

The chain is built from TRBV24-1 and TRBJ2-2; D might be TRBD1 (6 bases). There are 15 residues in the CDR3. V dropped 5 bases and J dropped 3 bases, with 12 bases sitting between them. Germline CDR1 reads KGHDR; CDR2 reads SFDVKD. This CDR3 is CATSGNNRDTGELFF. CDR3 nucleotide sequence: TGTGCCACCAGTGGTAATAACAGGGACACCGGGGAGCTGTTTTTT.

The J gene is TRBJ1-2, the V gene TRBV18, with no clear D. The ends were cut back, 0 bases at V and 3 bases at J, with 8 bases in the middle. Germline CDR1 KGHSH, CDR2 LQKENI. The CDR3 length is 14 residues. CDR3 nucleotide sequence: TGTGCCAGCTCACCACCGACGGGGTACTATGGCTACACCTTC. Protein: CASSPPTGYYGYTF.

V is TRBV9 and J is TRBJ2-2; 7 bases align to TRBD2. The CDR3 extends over 16 amino acids. The ends lost 7 bases at V and 7 bases at J; junction bases unmatched: 16. Germline lookup yields CDR1 SGDLS and CDR2 YYNGEE. The CDR3 region has the DNA TGTGCCAGCTCTCCGGTGGGACTACTAACAATCGGGGAGCTGTTTTTT. Its translation is CASSPVGLLTIGELFF.

This clone was observed once. The V and J genes are TRBV6-2 or TRBV6-3 and TRBJ2-7; D perhaps matches TRBD2 (6 bases). Trimming took off 6 bases at V and 4 bases at J, with 16 bases between the two ends. The CDR3 has 14 amino acids. Germline V gives CDR1 MNHEY, CDR2 SVGEGT. DNA for the CDR3: TGTGCCAGCAGCCGGGGCGGGGTGTTGTACGAGCAGTACTTC. Its protein is CASSRGGVLYEQYF.

The J gene is TRBJ2-2, the V gene TRBV5-6, with a possible D match to TRBD1 (6 bases). Germline loops: CDR1 SGHDT, CDR2 YYEEEE. Trimming stripped 5 bases from V and 6 bases from J, with 14 bases between. CDR3 length equals 14 residues. DNA of the CDR3: TGTGCCAGCAGATTGCGACAGGTCCCCGGGGAGCTGTTTTTT. Translating it yields CASRLRQVPGELFF. The whole variable domain, remainder taken from reference TRBV5-6 and TRBJ2-2, is DAGVTQSPTHLIKTRGQQVTLRCSPKSGHDTVSWYQQALGQGPQFIFQYYEEEERQRGNFPDRFSGHQFPNYSSELNVNALLLGDSALYLCASRLRQVPGELFFGEGSRLTVL.

V is TRBV10-3 and J is TRBJ1-2; no clear D gene. CDR1 is ENHRY, CDR2 SYGVKD, per germline. Trimming stripped 0 bases from V and 2 bases from J, with 7 bases between. There are 14 residues in the CDR3. CDR3 protein: CAISESPVNYGYTF. DNA of the CDR3: TGTGCCATCAGTGAGTCGCCAGTGAACTATGGCTACACCTTC.

The V call is TRBV4-2, the J call TRBJ1-4, with D unclear. The CDR3 has 19 residues. The germline V and J ends were trimmed by 0 bases and 1 base, with 18 bases remaining between them. Germline V gene data show CDR1 as LGHNA and CDR2 as YNFKEQ. CDR3 amino acids: CASSQDQAGYGQTNEKLFF. The CDR3 DNA sequence: TGTGCCAGCAGCCAAGATCAGGCAGGTTACGGCCAAACTAATGAAAAACTGTTTTTT.

The chain joins TRBV27 to TRBJ2-5, with D perhaps matching TRBD1 (6 bases). Trimming took off 0 bases at V and 6 bases at J, with 11 bases between the two ends. The CDR3 has 14 residues. Per the germline V gene, CDR1 is MNHEY and CDR2 is SMNVEV (reference sequence). The CDR3 DNA follows: TGTGCCAGCAGTTTATCCCGGACAGTGAAGACCCAGTACTTC. It is translated as CASSLSRTVKTQYF.

J is TRBJ1-2 and V is TRBV5-6; 8 bases agree with TRBD1. The ends lost 4 bases at V and 4 bases at J; junction bases unmatched: 6. This CDR3 is 14 amino acids long. The germline CDR1 and CDR2 sequences are SGHDT and YYEEEE. CDR3 sequence reads: CASSIIQGGYGYTF. The CDR3 bases are TGTGCCAGCAGCATTATACAGGGGGGCTATGGCTACACCTTC.

The CDR3, as DNA: TGTGCCAGCAGCCCTTGGGACAGGTCGAGCTATCAGCCCCAGCATTTT. Its translation is CASSPWDRSSYQPQHF. The genes are TRBV6-2 or TRBV6-3 and TRBJ1-5, with 8 bases aligning to TRBD1. V trimming: 6 bases; J trimming: 5 bases; junction bases outside the gene matches: 12. The CDR3 is made up of 16 amino acids. The germline gives CDR1 MNHEY, CDR2 SVGEGT.

This clone was seen once. The chain combines TRBV5-8 with TRBJ2-5; D possibly corresponds to TRBD1 (5 bases). V gave up 4 bases and J gave up 1 base, with 14 bases separating them. CDR1 and CDR2 (germline): SGHTS, YDEGEE. CDR3 size: 15 residues. CDR3: CASSTGDRIQETQYF. Written as DNA, the CDR3 is TGTGCCAGCAGCACCGGTGACAGAATCCAAGAGACCCAGTACTTC.

This rearrangement joins TRBV27 to TRBJ1-2; 8 bases are a match to TRBD1. CDR1 is MNHEY and CDR2 is SMNVEV in the germline V gene (reference sequence). CDR3 length: 16 residues. V gave up 5 bases and J gave up 5 bases; unmatched junction bases: 13. The CDR3 nucleotides read TGTGCCAGCAGTCCTGGGGGGACAGGTATAGAGTATGGCTACACCTTC. Its protein product is CASSPGGTGIEYGYTF.

This chain joins TRBV20-1 and TRBJ2-5, with D unresolved. Germline V gene sequence: CDR1 DFQATT, CDR2 SNEGSKA (reference sequence). This CDR3 is built from 11 residues. The V and J ends lost 4 bases and 6 bases respectively, with 9 bases between them. The CDR3 reads CSAIGPQTQYF. Written as DNA, the CDR3 is TGCAGTGCTATTGGGCCTCAGACCCAGTACTTC.

CDR3 bases: TGCGCCAGCAGCCAAGATAGGACTAGCAGCGATACGCAGTATTTT. It codes for CASSQDRTSSDTQYF. The chain is built from TRBV4-3 and TRBJ2-3; TRBD2 aligns across 8 bases. The CDR3 length is 15 residues. The V gene end was trimmed by 0 bases and the J gene end by 6 bases; junction bases not matched to a gene: 5. The V gene's germline CDR1 is LGHNA and CDR2 YSLEER.

V is TRBV11-2 and J is TRBJ2-1; 15 positions match TRBD2. Trimming at V came to 5 bases and at J to 7 bases, leaving 9 bases not matched to a gene. Germline CDR1 SGHAT, CDR2 FQNNGV. The CDR3 extends over 17 amino acids. DNA of the CDR3: TGTGCCAGCAGCCCTGGGACTAGCGGGGGGTTTGGGAATGAGCAGTTCTTC. Translated, it gives CASSPGTSGGFGNEQFF.

The chain links TRBV7-8 to TRBJ2-5, with D tentatively TRBD1 (5 bases). Trimming took 0 bases from V and 7 from J, leaving 12 bases between them. The CDR3 runs to 14 residues. CDR1 SGHVS and CDR2 FQNEAQ come from the germline V gene. The DNA of the CDR3 is TGTGCCAGCAGCTTAGCGTCAGGGTGGGGGACCCAGTACTTC. This encodes CASSLASGWGTQYF.

This clone was counted a single time. In nucleotides, the CDR3 is TGCAGCGTTGTCGACCAGGGGACAAAATACGAGCAGTACTTC. As protein: CSVVDQGTKYEQYF. The chain employs TRBV29-1 and TRBJ2-7; a possible D gene is TRBD1 (6 bases). Germline V lookup: CDR1 SQVTM, CDR2 ANQGSEA. The CDR3 loop spans 14 amino acids. V was pared by 4 bases and J by 4 bases, with 17 bases between.

CDR3 coding DNA: TGCGCCAGCGGACCAGTGGGCGGGACAGGGGGCTCCTACGAGCAGTACTTC. This translates into CASGPVGGTGGSYEQYF. The rearrangement uses TRBV23-1 and TRBJ2-7, with 11 bases matching TRBD1. TRBV23-1 is noted as an ORF with a role that remains uncertain. The CDR3 loop spans 17 amino acids. V was clipped by 8 bases and J by 0 bases; unmatched bases: 12.

This clone was seen a handful of times. This rearrangement joins TRBV6-2 or TRBV6-3 to TRBJ2-5; D is unresolved. The ends were cut back, 6 bases at V and 4 bases at J, with 15 bases in the middle. Germline values: CDR1 MNHEY, CDR2 SVGEGT. This CDR3 spans 14 amino acids. CDR3 region: CASSHGSNRETQYF. The CDR3 nucleotides are TGTGCCAGCAGCCACGGTTCGAACAGAGAGACCCAGTACTTC.